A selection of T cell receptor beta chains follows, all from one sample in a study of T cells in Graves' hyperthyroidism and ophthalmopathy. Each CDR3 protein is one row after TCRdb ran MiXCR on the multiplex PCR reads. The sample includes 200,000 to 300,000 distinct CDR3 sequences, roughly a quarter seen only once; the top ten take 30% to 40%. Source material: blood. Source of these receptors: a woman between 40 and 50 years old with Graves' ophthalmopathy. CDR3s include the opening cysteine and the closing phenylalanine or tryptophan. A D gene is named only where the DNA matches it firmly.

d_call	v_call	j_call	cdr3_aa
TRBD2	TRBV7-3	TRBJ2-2	CASSWTSGKLSGELSF
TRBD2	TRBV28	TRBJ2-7	CASSKPGLAGLYEQYF
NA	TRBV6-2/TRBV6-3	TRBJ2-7	CASSYSGGTASYEQYF
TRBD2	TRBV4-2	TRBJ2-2	CASSLRLAGANTGELFF
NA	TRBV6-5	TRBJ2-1	CASSYRRDGYNEQFF
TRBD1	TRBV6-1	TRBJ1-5	CASKSSRTGGMTQPQHF
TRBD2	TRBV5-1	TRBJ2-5	CASSDSGGETQYF
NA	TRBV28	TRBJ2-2	CASSFWHGGTGELFF
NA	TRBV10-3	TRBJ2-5	CAISESGGRETQYF
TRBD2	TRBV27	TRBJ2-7	CASSLGVAGASYEQYF
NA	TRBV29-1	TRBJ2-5	CSVEHDQETQYF
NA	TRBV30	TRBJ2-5	CAHDEAGQETQYF
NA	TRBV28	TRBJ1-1	CASSTRDIMNTEAFF
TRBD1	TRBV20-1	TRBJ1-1	CSARTGTGIAEAFF
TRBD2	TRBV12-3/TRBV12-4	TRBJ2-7	CASSPLALAGAPLEQYF
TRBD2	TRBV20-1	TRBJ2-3	CSARDRARTSVYSSTDTQYF
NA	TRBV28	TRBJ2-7	CASSDAGIEQYF
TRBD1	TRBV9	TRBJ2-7	CASSAQEDRAYYEQYF
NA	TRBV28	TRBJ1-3	CASSRLWSATGNTIYF
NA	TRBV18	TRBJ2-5	CASSPTSTETQYF
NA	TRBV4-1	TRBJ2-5	CASSQPWTASQTQYF
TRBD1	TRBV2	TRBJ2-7	CASSKDRAYEQYF
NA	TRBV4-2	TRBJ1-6	CASSQDWTDYNSPLHF
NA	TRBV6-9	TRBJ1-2	CASSSGGYTF
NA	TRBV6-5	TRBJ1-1	CASSNGGGGGTEAFF
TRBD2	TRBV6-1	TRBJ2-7	CASRAGVREQYF
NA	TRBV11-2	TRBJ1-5	CASSSNIGTTSNQPQHF
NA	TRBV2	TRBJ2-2	CASSTRGVNTGELFF
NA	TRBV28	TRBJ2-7	CASAEAGSYEQYF
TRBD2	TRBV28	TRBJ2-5	CASSLGLAALKETQYF
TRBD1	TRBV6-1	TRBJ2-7	CASSEWTGDSYEQYF
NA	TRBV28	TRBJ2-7	CASRPSQGGQYF
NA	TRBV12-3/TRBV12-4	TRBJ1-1	CASSLVLTAYTEAFF
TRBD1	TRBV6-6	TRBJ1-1	CASSRPGTAMNTEAFF
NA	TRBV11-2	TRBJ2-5	CASSLVRGWETQYF
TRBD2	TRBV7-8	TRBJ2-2	CASSLRAGGVGTGELFF
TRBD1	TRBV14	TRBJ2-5	CASSQADRGARETQYF
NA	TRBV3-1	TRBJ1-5	CASSKDGNQPQHF
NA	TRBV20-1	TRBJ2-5	CSAWGPETQYF
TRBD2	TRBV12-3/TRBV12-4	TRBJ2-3	CASSSRTSLADTQYF
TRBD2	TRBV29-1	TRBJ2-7	CSVDYGGDEQYF
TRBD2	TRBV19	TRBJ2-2	CASSMRSGTSSTGELFF
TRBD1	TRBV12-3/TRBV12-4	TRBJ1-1	CASSSITTRNKNRGREAFF
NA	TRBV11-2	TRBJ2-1	CASSLDQLTLNEQFF
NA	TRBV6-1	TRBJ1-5	CASSTHVGDNQPQHF
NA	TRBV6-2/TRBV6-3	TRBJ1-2	CASSAGSYGYTF
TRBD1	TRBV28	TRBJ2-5	CASSLPRTGWGQETQYF
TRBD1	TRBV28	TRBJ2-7	CASSPGQGGGEQYF
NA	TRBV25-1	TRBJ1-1	CASSGPGQNTEAFF
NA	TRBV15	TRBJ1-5	CATSRDIRNQPQHF
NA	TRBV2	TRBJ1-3	CASSEWGAGNTIYF
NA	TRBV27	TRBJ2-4	CARRSGRKNIQYF
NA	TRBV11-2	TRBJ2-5	CASSSRQIETQYF
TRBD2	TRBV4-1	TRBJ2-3	CASSQVGLAGGRDTDTQYF
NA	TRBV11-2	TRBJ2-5	CASSPVGGGRETQYF
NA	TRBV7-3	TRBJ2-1	CASSLTGADNEQFF
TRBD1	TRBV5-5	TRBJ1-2	CASSLEVTGHYGYTF
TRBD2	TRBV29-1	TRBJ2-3	CSVETSGRDTQYF
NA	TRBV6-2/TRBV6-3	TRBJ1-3	CASRFGQIGGNTIYF
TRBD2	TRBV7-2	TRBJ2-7	CASSSLLAGAIYEQYF